This T cell receptor beta chain came from a study of cytomegalovirus exposure and HLA in healthy donors. The PCR made use of 60 Vbeta and 13 Jbeta primers. Produced via immunoSEQ multiplex PCR; TCRdb's table is partial and in-frame only. The sample carries fewer than 5,500 clones, 81% recorded once. Study results and caveats: In a later analysis, HLA-associated beta chains showed higher expansion and lower generation probabilities than comparable chains.

With regard to this clone: Its antigen is not identified.

The germline V gene has CDR1 SGDLS and CDR2 YYNGEE. CDR3 length: 14 amino acids. Trimming pared 3 bases from V and 6 bases from J, leaving 13 bases between. This chain joins TRBV9 and TRBJ1-5; no clear D. Material for sequencing was PBMCs. The clonotype comes from a woman in her thirties or forties in good health and CMV-seropositive. CDR3 DNA: TGTGCCAGCAGCGCCGGGTCTGAGGGTCAGCCCCAGCATTTT. Translated: CASSAGSEGQPQHF.